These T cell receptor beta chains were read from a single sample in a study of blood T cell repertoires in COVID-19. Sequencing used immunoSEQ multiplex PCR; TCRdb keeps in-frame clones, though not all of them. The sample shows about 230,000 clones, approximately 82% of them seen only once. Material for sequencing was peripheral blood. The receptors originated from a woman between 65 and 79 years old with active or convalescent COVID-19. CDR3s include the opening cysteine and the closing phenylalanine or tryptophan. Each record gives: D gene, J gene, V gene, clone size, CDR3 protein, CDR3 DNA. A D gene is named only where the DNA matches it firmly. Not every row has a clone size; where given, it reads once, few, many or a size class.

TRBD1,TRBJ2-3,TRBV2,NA,CASSDGRAGGADTQYF,TGTGCCAGCAGTGATGGGAGAGCAGGGGGTGCAGATACGCAGTATTTT
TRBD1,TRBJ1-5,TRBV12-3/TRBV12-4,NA,CASRGQHNQPQHF,TGTGCCAGCAGGGGACAGCACAATCAGCCCCAGCATTTT
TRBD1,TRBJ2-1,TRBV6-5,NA,CASCEGALSYNEQFF,TGTGCCAGCTGCGAGGGGGCCCTCTCCTACAATGAGCAGTTCTTC
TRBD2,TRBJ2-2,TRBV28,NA,CASNLAGGTGELFF,TGTGCCAGCAACCTAGCGGGAGGGACCGGGGAGCTGTTTTTT
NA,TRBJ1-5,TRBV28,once,CASNIWGGQPQHF,TGTGCCAGCAACATATGGGGGGGTCAGCCCCAGCATTTT
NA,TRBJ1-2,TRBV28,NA,CASSLLGGLGSYGYTF,TGTGCCAGCAGTTTATTAGGCGGACTGGGATCCTATGGCTACACCTTC
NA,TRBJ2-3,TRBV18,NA,CASSRYSGRDTDTQYF,TGTGCCAGCTCAAGATACTCCGGGAGAGACACAGATACGCAGTATTTT
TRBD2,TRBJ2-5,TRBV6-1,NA,CASSVIAGGNGATQYF,TGTGCCAGCAGTGTCATAGCGGGGGGGAATGGGGCCACCCAGTACTTC
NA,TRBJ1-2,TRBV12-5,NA,CASGFPYSSQPNYGYTF,TGTGCTAGTGGTTTCCCATACTCATCACAGCCGAACTATGGCTACACCTTC
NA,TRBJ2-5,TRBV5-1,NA,CASSFRGDETQYF,TGCGCCAGCAGCTTCAGGGGGGACGAGACCCAGTACTTC
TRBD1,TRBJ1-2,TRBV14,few,CASSLLKDGTGRSNNYGYTF,TGTGCCAGCAGCCTCCTTAAGGACGGGACAGGTCGTTCGAATAACTATGGCTACACCTTC
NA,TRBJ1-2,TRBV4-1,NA,CASSLKGDFNYGYTF,TGCGCCAGCAGCTTAAAGGGGGATTTTAACTATGGCTACACCTTC
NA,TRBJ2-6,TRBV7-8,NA,CASSRAPPRGGGANVLTF,TGTGCCAGCAGCCGAGCGCCCCCCAGGGGCGGAGGGGCCAACGTCCTGACTTTC
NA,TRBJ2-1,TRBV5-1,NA,CASSGSAVEQFF,TGCGCCAGCAGCGGTAGCGCGGTCGAGCAGTTCTTC
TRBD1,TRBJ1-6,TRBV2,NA,CASSIDRGDSPLHF,TGTGCCAGCAGTATCGACAGGGGCGATTCACCCCTCCACTTT